The clone carrying this T cell receptor (beta chain) has a handful of counts. Its antigen is currently unknown. The data were taken from a study of T cell repertoires in cytomegalovirus infection. Study results and limitations: Clonotypes of TCR beta that were HLA-C-restricted and CMV-specific dominated the ex vivo response.

J was trimmed by 6 bases and V by 0 bases; bases with no gene match: 22. Germline V CDR1 and CDR2: LGHNA, YSLEER. There are 20 residues in the CDR3. Each CDR3 protein gets one entry after TCRdb re-called the reads with MiXCR. The repertoire holds hundreds of thousands of distinct CDR3 sequences, with less than 20% as singletons. The TCR originated in a human donor in good health (CMV status not recorded). Some clones in this sample may be carry-over from other donors' samples. The V gene is TRBV4-3, the J gene TRBJ2-7, with 8 bases aligning to TRBD1. The sequenced sample consisted of PBMCs. The CDR3 region is CASSQDRGTGGNIGSREQYF. The CDR3 coding sequence is TGCGCCAGCAGCCAAGATAGGGGTACAGGGGGGAATATCGGAAGTCGCGAGCAGTACTTC.